A single sample gave rise to the 25 T cell receptor beta chains below, sequenced in a study of blood T cell repertoires in COVID-19 (dated by TCRdb to between 2020 and 2021). The library was produced with the immunoSEQ multiplex PCR assay. The source is immuneACCESS, and TCRdb retained only in-frame sequences with V and J called. Part of the clones is not carried over; for the studies checked, unresolved V genes explain less than half of this, and the remainder is unexplained. The sample profile shows 110,000 or so clones; 81% of them were found once. The ten largest clones represent 1.5% to 1.9% of the sample. Specimen: peripheral blood. The source is a man in his fifties or sixties with acute or convalescent COVID-19.

This clone was found a few times. V gene TRBV7-2 combines with J gene TRBJ1-6; no firm D call. V lost 3 bases, J lost 8 bases, and 11 bases lay in between. This CDR3 is built from 14 residues. The germline V gene has CDR1 SGHTA and CDR2 FQGNSA. The CDR3 sequence is CASSFWAGDSPLHF. CDR3 nucleotides: TGTGCCAGCAGCTTTTGGGCCGGGGATTCACCCCTCCACTTT.

The chain recombines TRBV27 with TRBJ1-5, with 7 bases that match TRBD1. This CDR3 has 16 residues. Germline CDR1 and CDR2: MNHEY and SMNVEV (reference sequence). Trimming cost V 0 bases and J 1 base; bases outside gene matches: 3. The CDR3 DNA is TGTGCCAGCAGTTTATCTGGGACAGCCAGCAATCAGCCCCAGCATTTT. The encoded protein is CASSLSGTASNQPQHF.

This chain links TRBV19 with TRBJ2-4; 7 positions match TRBD2. The CDR3 loop spans 14 amino acids. Germline CDR1 LNHDA, CDR2 SQIVND (reference sequence). V gave up 3 bases and J gave up 4 bases; unmatched junction bases: 3. Written as DNA, the CDR3 is TGTGCCAGTAGTATGTGGGGGGGAAAAAACATTCAGTACTTC. Its translation: CASSMWGGKNIQYF.

The chain joins TRBV7-3 to TRBJ1-2; 10 nucleotides line up with TRBD1. The CDR3 spans 14 residues. Germline V gene data show CDR1 as SGHTA and CDR2 as FQGTGA. Trimming at V came to 5 bases and at J to 6 bases, leaving 6 bases not matched to a gene. CDR3 nucleotide sequence: TGTGCCAGCAGCCCGGGGACAGGGGCCGATGGCTACACCTTC. The encoded protein is CASSPGTGADGYTF.

The chain has TRBV6-5 and TRBJ2-7; D possibly corresponds to TRBD1 (6 bases). CDR1 is MNHEY, CDR2 SVGAGI, per germline. CDR3 length: 15 amino acids. V was clipped by 5 bases and J by 6 bases, with 20 bases between them. CDR3: CASSRGTTTLSEQYV. The CDR3 DNA follows: TGTGCCAGCAGTAGGGGGACAACAACCCTCTCCGAGCAGTACGTC.

This clone was recorded once. The chain couples TRBV27 to TRBJ1-2, with TRBD1 matching 7 bases. The CDR3 runs 13 residues. J lost 3 bases, V lost 10 bases, and 8 bases had no gene match. Germline V gives CDR1 MNHEY, CDR2 SMNVEV (reference sequence). The chain's CDR3 is CATQGDSHYGYTF. In nucleotides, the CDR3 is TGTGCCACCCAGGGGGACAGTCACTATGGCTACACCTTC.

This chain uses TRBV5-1 with TRBJ1-3, with D unresolved. V was cut by 5 bases and J by 0 bases, with 18 bases left in between. CDR3 length: 17 amino acids. The germline V gene encodes CDR1 SGHRS and CDR2 YFSETQ. This CDR3 reads CASRWSPSESSGNTIYF. DNA of the CDR3: TGCGCCAGCAGGTGGAGTCCCAGTGAGAGCTCTGGAAACACCATATATTTT. The whole variable domain, filled in from reference TRBV5-1 and TRBJ1-3, reads KAGVTQTPRYLIKTRGQQVTLSCSPISGHRSVSWYQQTPGQGLQFLFEYFSETQRNKGNFPGRFSGRQFSNSRSEMNVSTLELGDSALYLCASRWSPSESSGNTIYFGEGSWLTVV.

The V and J genes are TRBV2 and TRBJ1-2, with D uncertain. Germline V lookup: CDR1 SNHLY, CDR2 FYNNEI. V was cut by 9 bases and J by 9 bases, with 11 bases left in between. There are 10 residues in the CDR3. CDR3 region: CASAESRYTF. The DNA for the CDR3 is TGTGCCAGTGCGGAGAGCCGCTACACCTTC. Variable domain in full (rest from reference TRBV2 and TRBJ1-2): EPEVTQTPSHQVTQMGQEVILRCVPISNHLYFYWYRQILGQKVEFLVSFYNNEISEKSEIFDDQFSVERPDGSNFTLKIRSTKLEDSAMYFCASAESRYTFGSGTRLTVV.

The rearrangement links TRBV20-1 to TRBJ1-2; D unclear. Trimming cost V 7 bases and J 7 bases, with 13 bases left between them. Germline V gene lookup returns CDR1 DFQATT and CDR2 SNEGSKA (reference sequence). There are 11 residues in the CDR3. The CDR3 region has the DNA TGCAGTGGGAACGATGGAGGTGGCTACACCTTC. Amino acids: CSGNDGGGYTF.

The chain has TRBV3-1 (or the pseudogene TRBV3-2) and TRBJ1-2, with TRBD1 as a possible D gene (5 bases). Germline assignment: CDR1 LGHDT and CDR2 YNNKEL (reference sequence). Trimming removed 0 bases from V and 4 bases from J, with 15 bases in between. The CDR3 is made up of 16 amino acids. CDR3 residues: CASSQERVGQSYGYTF. The CDR3, as DNA: TGTGCCAGCAGCCAAGAAAGGGTGGGGCAGAGCTATGGCTACACCTTC.

The chain recombines TRBV6-1 with TRBJ1-1, with D uncertain. With 6 bases removed from V and 0 bases from J, the gap between germline ends came to 11 bases. The CDR3 has 14 residues. The germline CDR1 and CDR2 sequences are MNHNS and SASEGT. The CDR3 DNA reads as TGTGCCAGCAGCAGCGGAGTGATGAACACTGAAGCTTTCTTT. It codes for CASSSGVMNTEAFF.

The rearrangement links TRBV5-1 to TRBJ1-2; 12 bases align to TRBD1. CDR3 size: 18 residues. Germline V lookup: CDR1 SGHRS, CDR2 YFSETQ. J was trimmed by 6 bases and V by 4 bases; bases with no gene match: 16. DNA of the CDR3: TGCGCCAGCAGCCTTATTACCGGGACAGGGGGCTTGTTAGATGGCTACACCTTC. Protein product: CASSLITGTGGLLDGYTF.

V gene TRBV24-1 combines with J gene TRBJ2-6, with TRBD1 matching 8 bases. J gave up 8 bases and V 4 bases, and 12 bases lay outside the gene matches. The CDR3 is 17 amino acids. Germline V gene sequence: CDR1 KGHDR, CDR2 SFDVKD. CDR3 protein: CATSEDRTGILTNVLTF. The CDR3 DNA reads TGTGCCACCAGTGAGGACCGGACAGGGATCTTAACCAACGTCCTGACTTTC.

V is TRBV28 and J is TRBJ2-7; D is perhaps TRBD2 (7 bases). CDR1 is MDHEN, CDR2 SYDVKM, per germline. The V end lost 6 bases, the J end lost 3 bases, and 18 bases lay between the germline ends. The CDR3 length is 15 residues. As DNA, the CDR3 is TGTGCCAGCAGAAAGTTCGCGGGGGCCCACTACGAGCAGTACTTC. Translating it yields CASRKFAGAHYEQYF.

This clone was seen only once. CDR3 DNA sequence: TGCAGCGTTGCGCCCACGAGCTCCTACGAGCAGTACTTC. Its protein is CSVAPTSSYEQYF. V gene TRBV29-1 combines with J gene TRBJ2-7; D remains ambiguous. V was trimmed by 4 bases and J by 0 bases, leaving 10 bases between them. CDR3 length: 13 residues. Looked up from germline, CDR1 is SQVTM and CDR2 is ANQGSEA.

V usage is TRBV27 and J usage is TRBJ2-3; D is perhaps TRBD1 (5 bases). V lost 6 bases and J lost 0, with 10 bases in between. Germline CDR1 is MNHEY and CDR2 is SMNVEV (reference sequence). The CDR3 loop spans 14 amino acids. The CDR3 spells CASSTGQSTDTQYF. The CDR3 DNA sequence: TGTGCCAGCAGCACAGGCCAGAGCACAGATACGCAGTATTTT.

This chain links TRBV6-5 with TRBJ1-5, with a possible D match to TRBD1 (6 bases). V was shortened by 5 bases and J by 6 bases, with 14 bases between the two germline ends. Per germline, CDR1 MNHEY and CDR2 SVGAGI. The length of the CDR3 is 14 residues. The CDR3 DNA is TGTGCCAGCAGTCCTTCAGGGGAGAGTCAGCCCCAGCATTTT. Protein sequence: CASSPSGESQPQHF.

The V call is TRBV25-1, the J call TRBJ2-6, with TRBD2 matching 12 bases. Germline loops: CDR1 MGHDK, CDR2 SYGVNS. V lost 4 bases and J lost 0; bases outside the gene matches: 4. The CDR3 has 18 amino acids. The CDR3 bases are TGTGCCAGCAGTGGAAGACTAGCGGGGGCCTCTGGGGCCAACGTCCTGACTTTC. Its translation is CASSGRLAGASGANVLTF.

V usage is TRBV4-2 and J usage is TRBJ1-1; D call uncertain. Germline CDR1 and CDR2: LGHNA and YNFKEQ. This CDR3 contains 15 residues. V lost 0 bases and J lost 3, with 11 bases in between. The CDR3 reads CASSQDPSAYTEAFF. The DNA for the CDR3 is TGTGCCAGCAGCCAAGATCCATCAGCGTACACTGAAGCTTTCTTT.

This clone was counted once. This rearrangement joins TRBV29-1 to TRBJ1-1; D is unresolved. V dropped 1 base and J dropped 1 base, with 7 bases sitting between them. Per germline, CDR1 SQVTM and CDR2 ANQGSEA. CDR3 length: 13 residues. CDR3 sequence reads: CSVEASGNTEAFF. The CDR3 nucleotides read TGCAGCGTTGAAGCATCAGGGAACACTGAAGCTTTCTTT.

This clone was observed a few times. This chain uses TRBV5-1 with TRBJ1-2; D remains unclear. This CDR3 comprises 15 residues. Germline V gene sequence: CDR1 SGHRS, CDR2 YFSETQ. The V and J ends lost 4 bases and 5 bases respectively, with 18 bases between them. The CDR3 nucleotides are TGCGCCAGCAGCGAAACGGGGAGGATACTTTATGGCTACACCTTC. Protein product: CASSETGRILYGYTF.

The V gene is TRBV12-3 or TRBV12-4, the J gene TRBJ1-1; TRBD1 is a possible D gene (5 bases). CDR3 length equals 13 residues. V was shortened by 4 bases and J by 8 bases, with 14 bases between the two germline ends. The CDR3 nucleotides are TGTGCCAGCAGTTACCCAGGGAGCGGGGAAGCTTTCTTT. Protein: CASSYPGSGEAFF.

CDR3 nucleotides: TGTGCCAGCGGAGGGGATTTCCAGCCCCAGCATTTT. Its protein product is CASGGDFQPQHF. The V gene is TRBV6-5, the J gene TRBJ1-5; TRBD1 is a possible D gene (5 bases). Germline CDR1 MNHEY, CDR2 SVGAGI. Trimming took off 8 bases at V and 7 bases at J, with 12 bases between the two ends. The CDR3 loop spans 12 amino acids.

The gene calls are TRBV4-2 and TRBJ1-3; a weak D match, TRBD1 (6 bases). V was cut by 3 bases and J by 2 bases, with 17 bases left in between. The length of the CDR3 is 17 residues. Looked up from germline, CDR1 is LGHNA and CDR2 is YNFKEQ. The CDR3 is CASSHALGADAGNTIYF. CDR3 nucleotide sequence: TGTGCCAGCAGCCATGCTTTGGGGGCGGACGCTGGAAACACCATATATTTT.

V gene TRBV11-2 combines with J gene TRBJ2-5; TRBD2 agrees at 12 bases. Germline CDR1 is SGHAT and CDR2 is FQNNGV. Trimming took 5 bases from V and 5 from J; bases not matched to a gene: 6. The CDR3 has 15 residues. CDR3 in amino acids: CASSPSGGAPETQYF. The CDR3 coding sequence is TGTGCCAGCAGCCCTAGCGGGGGGGCCCCCGAGACCCAGTACTTC.